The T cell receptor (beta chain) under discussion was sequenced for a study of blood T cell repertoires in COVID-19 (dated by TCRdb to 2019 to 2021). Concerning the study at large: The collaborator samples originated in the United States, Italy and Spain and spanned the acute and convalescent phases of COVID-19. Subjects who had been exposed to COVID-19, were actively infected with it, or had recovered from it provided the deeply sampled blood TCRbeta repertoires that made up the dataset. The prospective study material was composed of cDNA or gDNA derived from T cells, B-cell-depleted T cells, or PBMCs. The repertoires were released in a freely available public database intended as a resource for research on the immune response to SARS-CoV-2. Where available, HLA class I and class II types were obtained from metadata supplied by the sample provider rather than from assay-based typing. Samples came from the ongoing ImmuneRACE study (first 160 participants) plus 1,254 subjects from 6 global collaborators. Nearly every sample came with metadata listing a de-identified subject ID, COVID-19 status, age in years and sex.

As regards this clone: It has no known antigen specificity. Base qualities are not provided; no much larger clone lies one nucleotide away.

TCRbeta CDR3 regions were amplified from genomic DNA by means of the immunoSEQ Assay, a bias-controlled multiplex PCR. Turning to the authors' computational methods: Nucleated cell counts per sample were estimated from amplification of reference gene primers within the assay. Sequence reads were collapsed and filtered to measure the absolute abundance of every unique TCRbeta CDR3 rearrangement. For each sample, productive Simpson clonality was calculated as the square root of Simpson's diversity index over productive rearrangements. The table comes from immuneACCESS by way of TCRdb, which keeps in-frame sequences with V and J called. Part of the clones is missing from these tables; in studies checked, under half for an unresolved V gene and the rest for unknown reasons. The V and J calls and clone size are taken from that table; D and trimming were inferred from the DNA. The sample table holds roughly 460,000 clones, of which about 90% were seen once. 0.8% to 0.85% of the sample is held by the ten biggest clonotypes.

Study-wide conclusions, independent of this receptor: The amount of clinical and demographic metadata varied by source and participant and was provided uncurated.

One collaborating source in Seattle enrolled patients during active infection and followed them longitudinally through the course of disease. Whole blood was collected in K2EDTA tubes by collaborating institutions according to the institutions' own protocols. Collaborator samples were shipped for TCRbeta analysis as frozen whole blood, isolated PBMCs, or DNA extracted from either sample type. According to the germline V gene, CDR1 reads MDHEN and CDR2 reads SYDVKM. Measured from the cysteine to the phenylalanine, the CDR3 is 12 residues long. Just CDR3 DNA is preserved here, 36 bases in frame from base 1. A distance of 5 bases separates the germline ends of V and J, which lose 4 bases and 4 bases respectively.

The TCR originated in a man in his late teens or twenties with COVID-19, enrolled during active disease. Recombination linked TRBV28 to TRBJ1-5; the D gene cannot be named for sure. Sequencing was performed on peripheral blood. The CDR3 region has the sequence CASSSRNQPQHF. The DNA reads TGTGCCAGCAGTTCCCGGAATCAGCCCCAGCATTTT.